This T cell receptor (beta chain) was profiled in a study of cytomegalovirus exposure and HLA in healthy donors. Use of 60 Vbeta and 13 Jbeta primers characterized the PCR. Only in-frame clones appear in the TCRdb table, and some are missing; sequencing was by immunoSEQ multiplex PCR. The sample carries 100,000 to 150,000 clones, 75% to 90% recorded once. CDR3 length: 16 residues. Germline CDR1 LNHDA, CDR2 SQIVND (reference sequence). V trimming: 6 bases; J trimming: 4 bases; junction bases outside the gene matches: 13. This clone was detected only once. V and J are TRBV19 and TRBJ1-2; 8 bases are a match to TRBD1. This clonotype was obtained from a young man in good health and CMV-seronegative. The sequencing sample was made of PBMCs. CDR3 coding DNA: TGTGCCAGTAGGAACTACCGGGACAGGACCTTCTATGGCTACACCTTC. Encoded protein: CASRNYRDRTFYGYTF.